This T cell receptor (beta chain) was identified during a study of T cell repertoires in cytomegalovirus infection. In the study overall: Evidence of both CMV infection and a matching HLA type came from public TCR beta signatures. Study results and caveats: Cumulative frequency (of public TCR beta family members) identified carriers of CMV plus the relevant HLA.

This clonotype was observed at least ten times. Its specificity is not known. TCRdb processed the reads anew with MiXCR; each CDR3 protein has one entry. The sample has around 530,000 distinct CDR3 sequences, 16% seen once. V was trimmed by 1 base and J by 0 bases, leaving 8 bases between them. CDR1 is SGHTA and CDR2 is FQGTGA in the germline V gene. This CDR3 contains 15 residues. This TCR was recovered from a human donor in good health (CMV status not recorded). Some clones in this sample may be carry-over from other donors' samples. The source material was CD8+ T cells from PBMCs. This chain connects TRBV7-3 to TRBJ2-3; D may be TRBD2 (5 bases). The CDR3 loop reads CASSLSGFSTDTQYF. The CDR3 nucleotides read TGTGCCAGCAGCTTAAGCGGGTTTAGCACAGATACGCAGTATTTT.